This paragraph covers one TCR beta chain sequence. V was cut by 3 bases and J by 0 bases, with 20 bases left in between. CDR3 length equals 19 residues. Germline V lookup: CDR1 LGHDT, CDR2 YNNKEL (reference sequence). The sample is drawn from a study of blood T cell repertoires in COVID-19. The overall study: The cDNA or gDNA used as material had been derived from T cells, B-cell-depleted T cells, or PBMCs.

Method: immunoSEQ multiplex PCR; TCRdb's copy keeps in-frame clones and lacks some. The sample shows roughly 290,000 clones, around 89% of them seen only once. This clonotype originated in a man aged 25-45 years with acute or convalescent COVID-19. The rearrangement uses TRBV3-1 (or the pseudogene TRBV3-2) and TRBJ2-2; maybe TRBD1 (6 bases). The sample taken for sequencing was peripheral blood. CDR3 coding DNA: TGTGCCAGCAGCCACCTCCTGGGGGCGGATTTTACGAACACCGGGGAGCTGTTTTTT. Translated, it gives CASSHLLGADFTNTGELFF.